These 5 T cell receptor beta chains came from one sample sequenced in a study of T cell changes during pregnancy in multiple sclerosis. Only in-frame clones appear in the TCRdb table, and some are missing; sequencing was by immunoSEQ multiplex PCR. Altogether over 50,000 clones are present, 85% to 90% being singletons, with the ten largest covering roughly 0.82%. The material was peripheral blood, obtained in the first trimester of pregnancy. The receptors derive from a female donor in good health, enrolled as a control in a pregnancy study.

The rearrangement uses TRBV9 and TRBJ2-7; the match to TRBD1 covers 9 bases. The J segment lost 3 bases and the V segment lost 2 bases, leaving 12 bases of the junction unmatched. CDR1 is SGDLS, CDR2 YYNGEE, per germline. This CDR3 is built from 17 residues. The CDR3 nucleotides read TGTGCCAGCAGCGTCTCTACGGGGGACAGGGCACACTACGAGCAGTACTTC. Its translation: CASSVSTGDRAHYEQYF.

The rearrangement joins TRBV7-9 to TRBJ1-1, with D possibly TRBD1 on 6 matching bases. CDR1 is SEHNR and CDR2 is FQNEAQ in the germline V gene (reference sequence). The CDR3 runs to 13 residues. Trimming stripped 5 bases from V and 2 bases from J, with 9 bases between. CDR3 nucleotides: TGTGCCAGCAGCCGGACAGTAAACACTGAAGCTTTCTTT. Residues: CASSRTVNTEAFF.

Written as DNA, the CDR3 is TGTGCCAGTTCTAGCGGGGGTACCACAGATACGCAGTATTTT. It yields the protein CASSSGGTTDTQYF. The rearrangement links TRBV19 to TRBJ2-3, with 10 positions matching TRBD2. V lost 8 bases and J lost 2; bases outside the gene matches: 4. The CDR3 length is 14 residues. Germline CDR1 is LNHDA and CDR2 is SQIVND (reference sequence).

The V gene is TRBV4-2, the J gene TRBJ2-2; 10 bases fit TRBD2. Unmatched junction bases numbered 11, after V lost 2 bases and J lost 8 bases. This CDR3 region has 17 residues. The germline gives CDR1 LGHNA, CDR2 YNFKEQ. The CDR3 sequence is CASSQSIAGGLGGELFF. In nucleotides, the CDR3 is TGTGCCAGCAGCCAATCTATAGCGGGGGGATTAGGTGGGGAGCTGTTTTTT.

This clone was seen once. V gene TRBV5-6 combines with J gene TRBJ1-4; unclear D gene. The CDR3 has 11 residues. The germline V gene has CDR1 SGHDT and CDR2 YYEEEE. V was shortened by 5 bases and J by 5 bases, with 4 bases between the two germline ends. Here the CDR3 reads CASSLNEKLFF. CDR3 in DNA: TGTGCCAGCAGTTTAAATGAAAAACTGTTTTTT.